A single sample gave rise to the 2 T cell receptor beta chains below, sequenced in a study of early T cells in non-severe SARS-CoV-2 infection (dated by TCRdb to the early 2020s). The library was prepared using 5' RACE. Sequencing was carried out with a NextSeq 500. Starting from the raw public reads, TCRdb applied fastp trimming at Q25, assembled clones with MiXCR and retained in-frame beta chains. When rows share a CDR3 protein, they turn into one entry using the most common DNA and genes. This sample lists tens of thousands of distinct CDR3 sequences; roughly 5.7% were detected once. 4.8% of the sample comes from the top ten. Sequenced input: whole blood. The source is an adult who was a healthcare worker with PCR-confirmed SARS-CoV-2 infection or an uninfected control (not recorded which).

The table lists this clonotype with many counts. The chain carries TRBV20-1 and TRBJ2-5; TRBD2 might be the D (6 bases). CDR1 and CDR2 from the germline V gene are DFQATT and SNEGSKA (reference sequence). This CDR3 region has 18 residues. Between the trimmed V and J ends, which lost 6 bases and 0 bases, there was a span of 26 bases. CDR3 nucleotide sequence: TGCAGTGCCGATGGACCCCTATGGCCCGCGGGAAACCAAGAGACCCAGTACTTC. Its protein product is CSADGPLWPAGNQETQYF.

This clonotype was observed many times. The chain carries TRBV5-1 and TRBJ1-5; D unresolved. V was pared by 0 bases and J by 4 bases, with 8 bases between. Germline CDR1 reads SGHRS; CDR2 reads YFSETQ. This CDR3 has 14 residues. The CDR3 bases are TGCGCCAGCAGCTTGGTCGGAGGGAATCAGCCCCAGCATTTT. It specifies CASSLVGGNQPQHF.